A selection of T cell receptor beta chains follows, all from one sample in a study of Graves' ophthalmopathy and Graves' hyperthyroidism. TCRdb analysed the multiplex PCR reads with MiXCR anew, one entry per CDR3 protein. Here the sample spans about 1.2 million distinct CDR3 sequences, about two fifths being singletons. The sequenced sample consisted of peripheral blood or thyroid tissue (not recorded which). These receptors all come from an adult man with Graves' hyperthyroidism. CDR3s include the opening cysteine and the closing phenylalanine or tryptophan. D genes are given only for firm matches. Part of the rows lack a size; the others show once, few, many or a class for expanded clones.

-	TRBV7-8	many	TRBJ2-2	TGTGCCAGCAGCCCACGCCGGGCTACCAATTCTGGGGAGCTGTTTTTT	CASSPRRATNSGELFF
TRBD1	TRBV29-1	-	TRBJ2-7	TGCAGCGTTTCAGTCCAACCGGGACAGGGGGCCGAGCAGTACTTC	CSVSVQPGQGAEQYF
TRBD2	TRBV20-1	-	TRBJ2-7	TGCAGTGCTAGAGATCCGGGGGGGGGACCCTACGAGCAGTACTTC	CSARDPGGGPYEQYF
TRBD1	TRBV7-9	-	TRBJ1-4	TGTGCCAGCAGCTGGGGACAGCGGAAACTGTTTTTT	CASSWGQRKLFF
TRBD1	TRBV2	-	TRBJ1-1	TGTGCCAGCAGCTTAGAACAGGGGGTAGCTTTCTTT	CASSLEQGVAFF
TRBD1	TRBV12-3/TRBV12-4	-	TRBJ1-6	TGTGCCAGCAGTTTAACGGGACAGGGACCGTCGCCCCTCCACTTT	CASSLTGQGPSPLHF
-	TRBV7-2	few	TRBJ1-5	TGTGCCAGCAGCCTCTACGGAGGGGACAATCAGCCCCAGCATTTT	CASSLYGGDNQPQHF
-	TRBV6-6	-	TRBJ2-7	TGTGCCAGCCGATCCCAGACAGGTTCCTACGAGCAGTACTTC	CASRSQTGSYEQYF
TRBD1	TRBV9	-	TRBJ2-7	TGTGCCAGCAGCGTAATTGCGGACAGGGACGAGCAGTACTTC	CASSVIADRDEQYF
TRBD1	TRBV29-1	-	TRBJ2-3	TGCAGCGTTGAAGATCGGGGAACGAGCTCTGGCGCAGGGGGAGATACGCAGTATTTT	CSVEDRGTSSGAGGDTQYF
-	TRBV20-1	few	TRBJ1-5	TGCAGTGCCGAGACTCGGTTAGGGGATCAGCCCCAGCATTTT	CSAETRLGDQPQHF
-	TRBV5-6	-	TRBJ2-7	TGTGCCAGCAGCTTGGCCGTCAATCTATTCTACGAGCAGTACTTC	CASSLAVNLFYEQYF
TRBD1	TRBV5-1	many	TRBJ1-4	TGCGCCAGCACCCCGGGACAGCAAGCCAAAGAAAAACTGTTTTTT	CASTPGQQAKEKLFF
-	TRBV7-9	-	TRBJ2-5	TGTGCCAGCAGTTCACACAGGGGAGGGACCCAGTACTTC	CASSSHRGGTQYF
TRBD1	TRBV25-1	-	TRBJ1-1	TGTGCCAGCCGGGGGACAGGGTACGCTGAAGCTTTCTTT	CASRGTGYAEAFF